The entry that follows covers one T cell receptor beta chain sequence. These data are taken from a study of long-term antiretroviral therapy in people with HIV. Samples were assayed with immunoSEQ v3.0 at survey level. For each individual sample, sequencing targeted roughly 35,000-55,000 T-cell genomes. The protocol was immunoSEQ multiplex PCR, while the TCRdb copy is restricted to in-frame clones and leaves out a portion. Of more than 45,000 clones listed, about 88% are singletons. V lost 4 bases, J lost 4 bases, and 7 bases lay in between. This CDR3 comprises 13 residues. Germline lookup yields CDR1 ENHRY and CDR2 SYGVKD.

The receptor comes from a woman under 30 with HIV. The sample in question was unsorted PBMCs, obtained 0.8 years after starting antiretroviral therapy. The rearrangement joins TRBV10-3 to TRBJ1-4; D perhaps matches TRBD1 (6 bases). Here the CDR3 DNA reads TGTGCCATCAGTGCGGACAGTAATGAAAAACTGTTTTTT. Its protein product is CAISADSNEKLFF.